This passage covers 26 T cell receptor beta chains from one sample sequenced in a study of blood T cell repertoires in COVID-19. Sequencing was performed with immunoSEQ multiplex PCR; in TCRdb, only in-frame clones are kept and a portion is missing. The sample carries tens of thousands of clones, more than 85% recorded once. The material sequenced was peripheral blood. Receptors originate from an elderly man with active or convalescent COVID-19.

The V and J genes are TRBV19 and TRBJ1-3, with TRBD1 identical over 9 bases. Germline V gene lookup returns CDR1 LNHDA and CDR2 SQIVND (reference sequence). J was trimmed by 7 bases and V by 7 bases; bases with no gene match: 11. CDR3 length: 15 amino acids. CDR3 sequence (DNA): TGTGCCAGTACGACCCATAACAGGGGGCTCAACACCATATATTTT. Its protein product is CASTTHNRGLNTIYF. The entire variable domain, with the rest obtained from reference TRBV19 and TRBJ1-3, is as follows: DGGITQSPKYLFRKEGQNVTLSCEQNLNHDAMYWYRQDPGQGLRLIYYSQIVNDFQKGDIAEGYSVSREKKESFPLTVTSAQKNPTAFYLCASTTHNRGLNTIYFGEGSWLTVV.

The V call is TRBV3-1 (or the pseudogene TRBV3-2), the J call TRBJ2-3; unclear D gene. Germline V gene sequence: CDR1 LGHDT, CDR2 YNNKEL (reference sequence). V lost 5 bases, J lost 1 base, and 10 bases lay in between. There are 14 residues in the CDR3. CDR3 loop: CASSSPSRTDTQYF. The CDR3 nucleotides are TGTGCCAGCAGCTCCCCTTCCCGCACAGATACGCAGTATTTT.

The chain links TRBV5-1 to TRBJ2-1; 11 bases line up with TRBD1. With 4 bases clipped from V and 6 bases from J, the junction kept 6 bases outside the gene matches. Looked up from germline, CDR1 is SGHRS and CDR2 is YFSETQ. This CDR3 comprises 15 residues. The CDR3 nucleotides are TGCGCCAGCAGCAACCCGGACAGGGGGCGCAATGAGCAGTTCTTC. This encodes CASSNPDRGRNEQFF.

The chain employs TRBV6-6 and TRBJ2-7; 8 bases are shared with TRBD1. Trimming removed 5 bases from V and 3 bases from J; junction bases left unmatched: 6. Looked up from germline, CDR1 is MNHNY and CDR2 is SVGAGI (reference sequence). The CDR3 loop spans 14 amino acids. The CDR3 region is CASSGGQGYYEQYV. In DNA, the CDR3 is TGTGCCAGCAGTGGCGGACAGGGCTACTACGAGCAGTACGTC.

V gene TRBV19 combines with J gene TRBJ2-1, with 7 bases that match TRBD1. This CDR3 contains 16 residues. Trimming took 7 bases from V and 0 from J; bases not matched to a gene: 9. CDR1 is LNHDA and CDR2 is SQIVND in the germline V gene (reference sequence). Written as DNA, the CDR3 is TGTGCCAGTAACGGACCCCGGGACAGCTCCTACAATGAGCAGTTCTTC. It is translated as CASNGPRDSSYNEQFF.

This clone showed up just a few times. V is TRBV5-1 and J is TRBJ1-1, with D unresolved. Germline V gene lookup returns CDR1 SGHRS and CDR2 YFSETQ. This CDR3 comprises 14 residues. Trimming shortened V by 4 bases and J by 0 bases, and 10 bases separated the two germline ends. CDR3 loop: CASSTDGMNTEAFF. The DNA for the CDR3 is TGCGCCAGCAGCACGGACGGGATGAACACTGAAGCTTTCTTT.

V gene TRBV7-9 combines with J gene TRBJ1-1, with 7 bases that match TRBD1. With 3 bases clipped from V and 3 bases from J, the junction kept 1 base outside the gene matches. The CDR3 is made up of 13 amino acids. CDR1 and CDR2 from the germline V gene are SEHNR and FQNEAQ (reference sequence). DNA of the CDR3: TGTGCCAGCAGCTTGGGACAGCACACTGAAGCTTTCTTT. Translation gives CASSLGQHTEAFF.

This clone was seen only once. The gene calls are TRBV5-6 and TRBJ2-1; weak D call: TRBD1 (5 bases). Germline V CDR1 and CDR2: SGHDT, YYEEEE. This CDR3 region has 14 residues. The germline V and J ends were trimmed by 4 bases and 8 bases, with 16 bases remaining between them. The CDR3 DNA reads TGTGCCAGCAGCCAGCTTCAGGGCGGCGATGAGCAGTTCTTC. Amino acids: CASSQLQGGDEQFF.

This clone was seen once. The rearrangement uses TRBV27 and TRBJ2-3; 12 bases line up with TRBD2. With 1 base clipped from V and 5 bases from J, the junction kept 7 bases outside the gene matches. Germline V gene sequence: CDR1 MNHEY, CDR2 SMNVEV (reference sequence). The CDR3 has 17 amino acids. CDR3 in amino acids: CASSLFRLAGGVDTQYF. CDR3 in DNA: TGTGCCAGCAGTTTATTTCGGCTAGCGGGGGGGGTAGATACGCAGTATTTT.

Sample share makes this clone medium-sized. This chain connects TRBV24-1 to TRBJ2-3; the match to TRBD2 covers 7 bases. CDR3 length: 15 residues. V lost 9 bases to trimming and J lost 1 base; unmatched junction nucleotides: 9. Germline V lookup: CDR1 KGHDR, CDR2 SFDVKD. The CDR3 protein is CATGNAGDGTDTQYF. The CDR3 DNA follows: TGTGCCACCGGTAACGCGGGGGACGGCACAGATACGCAGTATTTT.

The chain joins TRBV24-1 to TRBJ2-3; TRBD2 matches 12 bases. The length of the CDR3 is 18 residues. The germline V gene has CDR1 KGHDR and CDR2 SFDVKD. V shed 3 bases, J shed 5 bases, and the junction held 11 bases outside the gene matches. CDR3 in amino acids: CATSDARTSGALGDTQYF. The CDR3, as DNA: TGTGCCACCAGTGATGCCAGGACTAGCGGGGCCCTGGGAGATACGCAGTATTTT.

The chain couples TRBV5-1 to TRBJ2-1, with 9 bases that match TRBD2. CDR1 SGHRS and CDR2 YFSETQ come from the germline V gene. This CDR3 contains 14 residues. The V segment lost 4 bases and the J segment 5 bases; nucleotides outside the gene matches: 4. Written as DNA, the CDR3 is TGCGCCAGCAGCCGACTAGCGGATAACAATGAGCAGTTCTTC. Its translation: CASSRLADNNEQFF.

The rearrangement links TRBV5-1 to TRBJ2-3; 7 nucleotides agree with TRBD1. The V segment lost 0 bases and the J segment 1 base; nucleotides outside the gene matches: 2. The CDR3 length is 15 residues. Germline V gene sequence: CDR1 SGHRS, CDR2 YFSETQ. DNA for the CDR3: TGCGCCAGCAGCTTGGATGGGACAGGCACAGATACGCAGTATTTT. It yields the protein CASSLDGTGTDTQYF.

The V gene is TRBV19, the J gene TRBJ1-3, with D perhaps matching TRBD1 (6 bases). Germline V gene lookup returns CDR1 LNHDA and CDR2 SQIVND (reference sequence). V shed 4 bases and J shed 8 bases, with 21 bases lying between them. The CDR3 contains 16 residues. The DNA of the CDR3 is TGTGCCAGTAGTACCGGGCGACAGGTCCGAGGGGACACCATATATTTT. This translates into CASSTGRQVRGDTIYF.

The chain has TRBV4-1 and TRBJ1-2, with D maybe TRBD1 (5 bases). This CDR3 has 17 residues. Between the trimmed V and J ends, which lost 0 bases and 2 bases, there was a span of 16 bases. The germline V gene has CDR1 MGHRA and CDR2 YSYEKL. CDR3 DNA sequence: TGCGCCAGCAGCCAAGAACGCGGTGACAGCACCAACTATGGCTACACCTTC. Residues: CASSQERGDSTNYGYTF.

V usage is TRBV25-1 and J usage is TRBJ2-2; TRBD1 matches at 8 bases. CDR3 length: 15 amino acids. Trimming at V came to 6 bases and at J to 4 bases, leaving 7 bases not matched to a gene. CDR1 is MGHDK, CDR2 SYGVNS, per germline. The CDR3 region has the DNA TGTGCCAGCAGGACGACAGGGGTCGCCACCGGGGAGCTGTTTTTT. It is translated as CASRTTGVATGELFF. The complete variable domain, with remaining parts taken from reference TRBV25-1 and TRBJ2-2, reads EADIYQTPRYLVIGTGKKITLECSQTMGHDKMYWYQQDPGMELHLIHYSYGVNSTEKGDLSSESTVSRIRTEHFPLTLESARPSHTSQYLCASRTTGVATGELFFGEGSRLTVL.

A few counts support this clone. The chain recombines TRBV4-2 with TRBJ2-3; D ambiguous. Germline V CDR1 and CDR2: LGHNA, YNFKEQ. CDR3 length: 16 residues. The V gene lost 2 bases and the J gene lost 1 base, with 13 bases spanning the gap. The DNA of the CDR3 is TGTGCCAGCAGCCAACCCTTAAGAGTGGGCACAGATACGCAGTATTTT. Protein: CASSQPLRVGTDTQYF.

The rearrangement links TRBV6-6 to TRBJ1-2; D remains unclear. This CDR3 is built from 11 residues. V was trimmed by 2 bases and J by 8 bases, leaving 6 bases between them. Germline values: CDR1 MNHNY, CDR2 SVGAGI (reference sequence). CDR3 nucleotides: TGTGCCAGCAGTTACGCGAGGGGCTACACCTTC. The encoded protein is CASSYARGYTF.

This chain uses TRBV5-1 with TRBJ2-3; TRBD2 matches 10 bases. V gave up 3 bases and J gave up 3 bases; unmatched junction bases: 7. The germline gives CDR1 SGHRS, CDR2 YFSETQ. This CDR3 is built from 16 residues. The chain's CDR3 is CASSWSASGRTDTQYF. The CDR3 coding sequence is TGCGCCAGCAGCTGGTCCGCTAGCGGGAGAACAGATACGCAGTATTTT.

The chain uses TRBV7-8 and TRBJ1-1, with a tentative D call TRBD1 (6 bases). Trimming left V 6 bases short and J 0 bases short, with 14 bases between. The CDR3 extends over 15 amino acids. Germline V gene data show CDR1 as SGHVS and CDR2 as FQNEAQ. The CDR3 reads CASRLKRGMNTEAFF. The DNA for the CDR3 is TGTGCCAGCAGACTCAAAAGGGGGATGAACACTGAAGCTTTCTTT.

This sequence joins TRBV5-1 and TRBJ2-1, with TRBD2 matching over 7 bases. This CDR3 contains 14 residues. Unmatched junction bases numbered 8, after V lost 4 bases and J lost 7 bases. Germline V lookup: CDR1 SGHRS, CDR2 YFSETQ. The CDR3 DNA reads as TGCGCCAGCAGCCCCCTGACTAGCACAAATGAGCAGTTCTTC. It specifies CASSPLTSTNEQFF.

The sample holds one count of this clone. This chain uses TRBV6-5 with TRBJ1-5; no definite D call. V gave up 6 bases and J gave up 0 bases, with 9 bases separating them. Germline V lookup: CDR1 MNHEY, CDR2 SVGAGI. The CDR3 extends over 14 amino acids. This CDR3 is CASSPRYSNQPQHF. CDR3 nucleotides: TGTGCCAGCAGCCCACGGTATAGCAATCAGCCCCAGCATTTT.

The V call is TRBV28, the J call TRBJ1-1; tentative D call: TRBD1 (5 bases). The CDR3 is 11 amino acids. V lost 1 base to trimming and J lost 11 bases, with 8 bases between them. Germline loops: CDR1 MDHEN, CDR2 SYDVKM. As DNA, the CDR3 is TGTGCCAGCAGTTTATCAGGGAGGGCTTTCTTT. The encoded protein is CASSLSGRAFF.

This rearrangement joins TRBV19 to TRBJ1-4; D gene uncertain. The V end lost 6 bases, the J end lost 4 bases, and 6 bases lay between the germline ends. The CDR3 has 12 residues. CDR1 and CDR2 (germline): LNHDA, SQIVND (reference sequence). The CDR3 loop is CASRKSNEKLFF. The CDR3 nucleotides read TGTGCCAGTAGGAAGAGTAATGAAAAACTGTTTTTT.

The CDR3 coding sequence is TGTGCCAGCAGTTACCCGTGGGCCGACAATTCACCCCTCCACTTT. It translates to CASSYPWADNSPLHF. The gene calls are TRBV6-6 and TRBJ1-6; no firm D call. Germline values: CDR1 MNHNY, CDR2 SVGAGI (reference sequence). The CDR3 spans 15 residues. With 2 bases removed from V and 7 bases from J, the gap between germline ends came to 12 bases.

J is TRBJ1-5 and V is TRBV6-5; TRBD1 aligns across 7 bases. With 7 bases clipped from V and 3 bases from J, the junction kept 3 bases outside the gene matches. This CDR3 comprises 13 residues. Germline CDR1 MNHEY, CDR2 SVGAGI. CDR3 region: CASTRGNNQPQHF. For the CDR3, the DNA is TGTGCCAGCACCAGGGGGAACAATCAGCCCCAGCATTTT.